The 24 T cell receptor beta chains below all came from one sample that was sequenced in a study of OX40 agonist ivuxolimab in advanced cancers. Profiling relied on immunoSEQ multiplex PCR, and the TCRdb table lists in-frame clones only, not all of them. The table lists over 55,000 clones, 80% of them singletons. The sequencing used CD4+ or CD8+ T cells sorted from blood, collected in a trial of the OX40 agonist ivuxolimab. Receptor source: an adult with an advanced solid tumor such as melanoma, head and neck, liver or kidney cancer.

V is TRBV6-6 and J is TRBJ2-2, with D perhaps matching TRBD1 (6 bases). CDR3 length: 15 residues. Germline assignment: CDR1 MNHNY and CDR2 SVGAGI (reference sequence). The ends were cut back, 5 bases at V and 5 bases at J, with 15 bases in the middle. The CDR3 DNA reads TGTGCCAGCAGTAATACAGGGTCGTCGACCGGGGAGCTGTTTTTT. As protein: CASSNTGSSTGELFF.

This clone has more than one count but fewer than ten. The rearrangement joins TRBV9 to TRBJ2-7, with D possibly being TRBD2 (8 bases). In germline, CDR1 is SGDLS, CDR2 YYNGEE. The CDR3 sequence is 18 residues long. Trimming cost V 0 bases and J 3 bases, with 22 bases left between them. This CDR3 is CASSVADRPGLGLYEQYF. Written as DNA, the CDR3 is TGTGCCAGCAGCGTAGCGGACAGGCCGGGACTAGGGCTCTACGAGCAGTACTTC.

This CDR3 is CASKGLNPASSYNEQFF. The DNA for the CDR3 is TGTGCCAGTAAGGGACTGAACCCCGCCAGCTCCTACAATGAGCAGTTCTTC. The chain employs TRBV19 and TRBJ2-1; a weak D match, TRBD2 (6 bases). This CDR3 has 17 amino acids. Germline CDR1 LNHDA, CDR2 SQIVND (reference sequence). V lost 7 bases and J lost 0, with 19 bases in between.

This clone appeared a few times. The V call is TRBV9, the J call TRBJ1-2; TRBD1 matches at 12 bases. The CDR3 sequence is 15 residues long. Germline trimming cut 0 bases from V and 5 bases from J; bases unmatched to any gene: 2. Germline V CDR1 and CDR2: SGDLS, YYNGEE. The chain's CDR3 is CASSVGDRGLYGYTF. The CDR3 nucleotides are TGTGCCAGCAGCGTAGGGGACAGGGGGCTGTATGGCTACACCTTC.

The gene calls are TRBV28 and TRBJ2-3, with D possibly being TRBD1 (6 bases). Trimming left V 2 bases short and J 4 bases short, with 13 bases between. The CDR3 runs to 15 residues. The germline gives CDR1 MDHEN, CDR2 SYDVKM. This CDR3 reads CASSLLVRGADTQYF. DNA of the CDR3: TGTGCCAGCAGTTTACTCGTCAGGGGAGCAGATACGCAGTATTTT.

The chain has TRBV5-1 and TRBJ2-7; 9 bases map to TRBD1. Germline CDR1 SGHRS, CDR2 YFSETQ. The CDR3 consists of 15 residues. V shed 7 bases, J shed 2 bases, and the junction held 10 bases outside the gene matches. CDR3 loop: CASGDGTGLTYEQYV. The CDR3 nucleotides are TGCGCCAGCGGGGATGGGACAGGGTTAACCTACGAGCAGTACGTC.

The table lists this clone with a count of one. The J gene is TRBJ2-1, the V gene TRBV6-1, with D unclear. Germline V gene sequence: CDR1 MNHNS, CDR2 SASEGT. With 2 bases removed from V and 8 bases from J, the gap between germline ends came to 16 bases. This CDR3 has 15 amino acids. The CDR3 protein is CASSESSAGFYEQFF. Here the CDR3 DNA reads TGTGCCAGCAGTGAAAGTAGTGCTGGGTTCTATGAGCAGTTCTTC.

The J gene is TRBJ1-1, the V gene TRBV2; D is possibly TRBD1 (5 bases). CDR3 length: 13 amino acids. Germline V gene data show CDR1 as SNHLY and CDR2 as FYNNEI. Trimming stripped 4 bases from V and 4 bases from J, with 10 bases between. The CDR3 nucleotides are TGTGCCAGCAGTGCTGTGGGGGGCACTGAAGCTTTCTTT. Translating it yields CASSAVGGTEAFF.

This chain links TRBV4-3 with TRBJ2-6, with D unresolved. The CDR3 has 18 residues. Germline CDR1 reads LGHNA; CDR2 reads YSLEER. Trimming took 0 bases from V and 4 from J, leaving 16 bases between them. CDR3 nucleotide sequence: TGCGCCAGCAGCCAAGAGGGCTTACGGATGACGGGGGCCAACGTCCTGACTTTC. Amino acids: CASSQEGLRMTGANVLTF.

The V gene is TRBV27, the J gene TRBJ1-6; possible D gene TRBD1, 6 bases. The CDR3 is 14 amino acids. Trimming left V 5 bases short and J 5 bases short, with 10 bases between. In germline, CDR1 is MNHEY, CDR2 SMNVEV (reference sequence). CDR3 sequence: CASSTYRDNSPLHF. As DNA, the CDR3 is TGTGCCAGCAGTACCTACAGGGATAATTCACCCCTCCACTTT.

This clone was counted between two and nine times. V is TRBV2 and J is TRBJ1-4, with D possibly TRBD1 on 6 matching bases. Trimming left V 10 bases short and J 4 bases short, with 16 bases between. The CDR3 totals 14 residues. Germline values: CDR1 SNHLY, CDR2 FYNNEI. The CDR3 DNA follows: TGTGCCACCTTAACGGGACAAGATAATGAAAAACTGTTTTTT. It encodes CATLTGQDNEKLFF.

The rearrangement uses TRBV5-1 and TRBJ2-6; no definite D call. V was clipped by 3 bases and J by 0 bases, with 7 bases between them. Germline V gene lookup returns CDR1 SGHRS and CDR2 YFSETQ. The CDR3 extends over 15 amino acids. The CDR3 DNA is TGCGCCAGCAGCTCTACGATCTCTGGGGCCAACGTCCTGACTTTC. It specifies CASSSTISGANVLTF.

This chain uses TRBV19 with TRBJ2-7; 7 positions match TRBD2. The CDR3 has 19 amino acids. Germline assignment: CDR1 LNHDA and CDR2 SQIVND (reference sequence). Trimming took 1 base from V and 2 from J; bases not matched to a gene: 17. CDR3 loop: CASSIAGGSGVLRPYEQYF. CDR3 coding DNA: TGTGCCAGTAGTATAGCGGGGGGTAGCGGAGTCCTCCGCCCCTACGAGCAGTACTTC.

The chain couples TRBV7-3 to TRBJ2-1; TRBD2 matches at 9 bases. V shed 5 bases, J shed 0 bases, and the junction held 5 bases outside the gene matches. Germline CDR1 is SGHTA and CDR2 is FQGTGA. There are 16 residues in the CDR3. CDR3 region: CASSAGLAYSYNEQFF. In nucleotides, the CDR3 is TGTGCCAGCAGCGCCGGACTAGCGTACTCCTACAATGAGCAGTTCTTC.

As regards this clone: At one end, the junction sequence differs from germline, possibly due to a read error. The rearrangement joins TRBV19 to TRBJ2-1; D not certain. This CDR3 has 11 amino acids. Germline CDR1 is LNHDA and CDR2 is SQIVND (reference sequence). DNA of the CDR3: TGTGCCAGTAGTTCGGCTAATGCGCAGTTCTTC. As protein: CASSSANAQFF.

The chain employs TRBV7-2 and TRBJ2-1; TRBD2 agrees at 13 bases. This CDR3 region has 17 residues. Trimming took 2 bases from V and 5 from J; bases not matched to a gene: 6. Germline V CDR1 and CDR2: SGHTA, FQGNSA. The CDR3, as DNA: TGTGCCAGCAGCTTAACCCCCGGGACTAGCGGGAACAATGAGCAGTTCTTC. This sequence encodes CASSLTPGTSGNNEQFF. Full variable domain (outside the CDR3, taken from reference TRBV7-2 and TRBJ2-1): GAGVSQSPSNKVTEKGKDVELRCDPISGHTALYWYRQSLGQGLEFLIYFQGNSAPDKSGLPSDRFSAERTGGSVSTLTIQRTQQEDSAVYLCASSLTPGTSGNNEQFFGPGTRLTVL.

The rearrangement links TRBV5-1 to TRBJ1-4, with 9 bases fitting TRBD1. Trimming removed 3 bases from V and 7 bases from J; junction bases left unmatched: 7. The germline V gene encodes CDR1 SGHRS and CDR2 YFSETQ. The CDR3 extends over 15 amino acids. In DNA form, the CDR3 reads TGCGCCAGCAGCTCCTGGGGACAGGGTGGTGAAAAACTGTTTTTT. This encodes CASSSWGQGGEKLFF.

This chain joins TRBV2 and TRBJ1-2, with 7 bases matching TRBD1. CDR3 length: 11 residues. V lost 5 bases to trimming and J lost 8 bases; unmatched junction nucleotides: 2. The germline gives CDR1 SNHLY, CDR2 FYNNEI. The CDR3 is CASSTGVGYTF. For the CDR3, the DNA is TGTGCCAGCAGTACAGGGGTAGGCTACACCTTC.

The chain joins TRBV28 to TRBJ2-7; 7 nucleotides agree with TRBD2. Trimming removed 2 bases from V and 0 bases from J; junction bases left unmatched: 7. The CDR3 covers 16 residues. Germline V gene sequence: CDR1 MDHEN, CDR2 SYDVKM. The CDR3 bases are TGTGCCAGCAGTTTACCCCGCGGCGGGAGCTCCTACGAGCAGTACTTC. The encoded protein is CASSLPRGGSSYEQYF. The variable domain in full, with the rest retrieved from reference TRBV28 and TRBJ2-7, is DVKVTQSSRYLVKRTGEKVFLECVQDMDHENMFWYRQDPGLGLRLIYFSYDVKMKEKGDIPEGYSVSREKKERFSLILESASTNQTSMYLCASSLPRGGSSYEQYFGPGTRLTVT.

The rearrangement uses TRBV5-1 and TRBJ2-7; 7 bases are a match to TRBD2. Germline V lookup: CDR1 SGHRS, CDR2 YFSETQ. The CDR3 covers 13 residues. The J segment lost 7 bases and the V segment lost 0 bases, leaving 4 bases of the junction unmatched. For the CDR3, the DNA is TGCGCCAGCAGCTTGGCCGTGCGGGAGGAGCAGTACTTC. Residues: CASSLAVREEQYF.

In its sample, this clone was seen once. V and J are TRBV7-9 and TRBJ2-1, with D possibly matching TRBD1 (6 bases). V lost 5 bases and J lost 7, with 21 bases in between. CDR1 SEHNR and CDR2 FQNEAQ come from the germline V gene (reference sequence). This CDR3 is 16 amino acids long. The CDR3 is CASSRSTGTYRNEQFF. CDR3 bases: TGTGCCAGCAGCCGCTCGACAGGTACTTATCGGAATGAGCAGTTCTTC.

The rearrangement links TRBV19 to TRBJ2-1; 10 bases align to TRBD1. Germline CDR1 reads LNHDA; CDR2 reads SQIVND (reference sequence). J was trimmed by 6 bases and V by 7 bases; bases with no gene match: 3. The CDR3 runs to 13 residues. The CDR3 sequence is CASKRTGGNEQFF. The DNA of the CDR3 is TGTGCCAGTAAACGGACAGGGGGCAATGAGCAGTTCTTC.

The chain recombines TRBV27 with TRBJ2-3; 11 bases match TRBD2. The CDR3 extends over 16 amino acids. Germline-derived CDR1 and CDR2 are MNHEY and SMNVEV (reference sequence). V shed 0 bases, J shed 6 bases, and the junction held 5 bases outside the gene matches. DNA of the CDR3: TGTGCCAGCAGTTTATCGGGACTAGCGGCCCGGGATACGCAGTATTTT. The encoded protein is CASSLSGLAARDTQYF.

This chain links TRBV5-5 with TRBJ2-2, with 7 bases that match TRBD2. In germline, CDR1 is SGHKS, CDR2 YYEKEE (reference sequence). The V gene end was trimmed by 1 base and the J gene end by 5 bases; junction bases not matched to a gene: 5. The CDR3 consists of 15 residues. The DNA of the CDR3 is TGTGCCAGCAGCTTGCGAGGGAGGGATACCGGGGAGCTGTTTTTT. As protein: CASSLRGRDTGELFF. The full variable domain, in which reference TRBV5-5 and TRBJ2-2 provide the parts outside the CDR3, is DAGVTQSPTHLIKTRGQQVTLRCSPISGHKSVSWYQQVLGQGPQFIFQYYEKEERGRGNFPDRFSARQFPNYSSELNVNALLLGDSALYLCASSLRGRDTGELFFGEGSRLTVL.